Listed below are T cell receptor beta chains from one sample, sequenced in a study of shared clonotypes between healthy human individuals. The data were produced by immunoSEQ multiplex PCR, yet TCRdb's version contains in-frame clones alone and is incomplete. The profile covers about 2,100,000 clones, with about 93% appearing a single time and roughly 1.8% taken by the ten largest. The sequenced sample consisted of naive CD8+ T cells from PBMCs. These TCRs come from a man aged 18 to 35 in good health. Some clones in this sample may be carry-over from other donors' samples. Each CDR3 is given with its conserved first and last residue. A D gene is named only where the DNA matches it firmly. Part of the rows lack a size; the others show once, few, many or a class for expanded clones.

abundance: NA; v_gene: TRBV19; d_gene: NA; j_gene: TRBJ1-5; CDR3aa: CASLLMTASNQPQHF; CDR3nt: TGTGCCAGTCTCCTGATGACAGCGAGCAATCAGCCCCAGCATTTT
abundance: NA; v_gene: TRBV4-1; d_gene: NA; j_gene: TRBJ2-1; CDR3aa: CASSYKRESLNPGNEQFF; CDR3nt: TGCGCCAGCAGCTACAAGCGAGAGAGCCTCAATCCCGGCAATGAGCAGTTCTTC
abundance: NA; v_gene: TRBV19; d_gene: NA; j_gene: TRBJ2-7; CDR3aa: CATSWNQYEQYF; CDR3nt: TGTGCCACGTCGTGGAATCAGTACGAGCAGTACTTC
abundance: NA; v_gene: TRBV19; d_gene: TRBD1; j_gene: TRBJ2-7; CDR3aa: CASSPGQGPSYEQYF; CDR3nt: TGTGCCAGTAGCCCGGGACAGGGCCCCTCCTACGAGCAGTACTTC
abundance: once; v_gene: TRBV2; d_gene: NA; j_gene: TRBJ2-7; CDR3aa: CASSGFSEGSHEQYF; CDR3nt: TGTGCCAGCAGTGGTTTCTCAGAGGGTAGTCACGAGCAGTACTTC
abundance: NA; v_gene: TRBV7-9; d_gene: NA; j_gene: TRBJ2-3; CDR3aa: CASSLVEGGQYTDTQYF; CDR3nt: TGTGCCAGCAGCTTAGTGGAGGGGGGACAGTACACAGATACGCAGTATTTT
abundance: NA; v_gene: TRBV5-6; d_gene: NA; j_gene: TRBJ2-7; CDR3aa: CASSLGLSSYEQYF; CDR3nt: TGTGCCAGCAGCCTAGGACTGAGCTCCTACGAGCAGTACTTC
abundance: NA; v_gene: TRBV7-6; d_gene: NA; j_gene: TRBJ2-5; CDR3aa: CASRRGWETQYF; CDR3nt: TGTGCCAGCCGGAGGGGCTGGGAGACCCAGTACTTC
abundance: NA; v_gene: TRBV19; d_gene: TRBD2; j_gene: TRBJ2-1; CDR3aa: CASSLIAGTYNEQFF; CDR3nt: TGTGCCAGTAGTCTCATAGCGGGAACCTACAATGAGCAGTTCTTC
abundance: once; v_gene: TRBV5-1; d_gene: NA; j_gene: TRBJ2-2; CDR3aa: CASSPRVGNTGELFF; CDR3nt: TGCGCCAGCAGCCCCAGGGTAGGAAACACCGGGGAGCTGTTTTTT
abundance: NA; v_gene: TRBV7-9; d_gene: TRBD1; j_gene: TRBJ1-1; CDR3aa: CASSPRAGGTEAFF; CDR3nt: TGTGCCAGCAGCCCCCGGGCAGGGGGCACTGAAGCTTTCTTT
abundance: NA; v_gene: TRBV9; d_gene: NA; j_gene: TRBJ2-2; CDR3aa: CASSVGPTNTGELFF; CDR3nt: TGTGCCAGCAGCGTGGGACCAACGAACACCGGGGAGCTGTTTTTT
abundance: NA; v_gene: TRBV10-2; d_gene: TRBD2; j_gene: TRBJ2-7; CDR3aa: CASSDVAGGPYEQYF; CDR3nt: TGCGCCAGCAGTGATGTGGCGGGAGGGCCCTACGAGCAGTACTTC
abundance: NA; v_gene: TRBV9; d_gene: TRBD2; j_gene: TRBJ2-7; CDR3aa: CASSVASGSKDEQYF; CDR3nt: TGTGCCAGCAGCGTCGCTAGCGGGAGCAAGGACGAGCAGTACTTC
abundance: NA; v_gene: TRBV9; d_gene: TRBD2; j_gene: TRBJ2-2; CDR3aa: CASSVAISGTGELFF; CDR3nt: TGTGCCAGCAGCGTAGCGATTAGCGGGACCGGGGAGCTGTTTTTT
abundance: NA; v_gene: TRBV15; d_gene: NA; j_gene: TRBJ1-4; CDR3aa: CATSRVGRGPTNEKLFF; CDR3nt: TGTGCCACCAGCAGAGTCGGCAGGGGACCCACTAATGAAAAACTGTTTTTT
abundance: NA; v_gene: TRBV19; d_gene: NA; j_gene: TRBJ1-1; CDR3aa: CASSFRGNTEAFF; CDR3nt: TGTGCCAGTAGCTTTCGGGGGAACACTGAAGCTTTCTTT
abundance: NA; v_gene: TRBV19; d_gene: NA; j_gene: TRBJ2-7; CDR3aa: CASSMLGVSYEQYF; CDR3nt: TGTGCCAGTAGTATGTTGGGGGTCTCCTACGAGCAGTACTTC
abundance: few; v_gene: TRBV27; d_gene: NA; j_gene: TRBJ2-7; CDR3aa: CASSFQDPGTYEQYF; CDR3nt: TGTGCCAGCAGTTTCCAAGATCCAGGAACATACGAGCAGTACTTC
abundance: NA; v_gene: TRBV6-5; d_gene: NA; j_gene: TRBJ1-2; CDR3aa: CASSYGGTFYGYTF; CDR3nt: TGTGCCAGCAGTTACGGCGGGACCTTCTATGGCTACACCTTC
abundance: NA; v_gene: TRBV5-4; d_gene: TRBD2; j_gene: TRBJ2-7; CDR3aa: CASSSGTSSREQYF; CDR3nt: TGTGCCAGCAGCTCCGGGACTAGCTCTCGAGAGCAGTACTTC
abundance: NA; v_gene: TRBV7-9; d_gene: TRBD1; j_gene: TRBJ1-1; CDR3aa: CASSETGRNTEAFF; CDR3nt: TGTGCCAGCAGCGAGACAGGGCGGAACACTGAAGCTTTCTTT
abundance: NA; v_gene: TRBV5-1; d_gene: TRBD1; j_gene: TRBJ2-7; CDR3aa: CASSPPRVGTGTSYEQYF; CDR3nt: TGCGCCAGCAGCCCTCCCCGGGTCGGGACAGGGACCTCCTACGAGCAGTACTTC
abundance: NA; v_gene: TRBV15; d_gene: TRBD2; j_gene: TRBJ2-1; CDR3aa: CATSGGGLSVNEQFF; CDR3nt: TGTGCCACCAGCGGGGGGGGACTCTCGGTAAATGAGCAGTTCTTC
abundance: NA; v_gene: TRBV10-3; d_gene: NA; j_gene: TRBJ1-2; CDR3aa: CAISESDSDRNYGYTF; CDR3nt: TGTGCCATCAGTGAGTCCGATAGTGACAGGAACTATGGCTACACCTTC
abundance: NA; v_gene: TRBV7-9; d_gene: NA; j_gene: TRBJ2-1; CDR3aa: CASSQYLGSYNEQFF; CDR3nt: TGTGCCAGCAGTCAATACCTGGGCTCCTACAATGAGCAGTTCTTC
abundance: NA; v_gene: TRBV27; d_gene: TRBD1; j_gene: TRBJ1-1; CDR3aa: CASGISDVRGRPTEAFF; CDR3nt: TGTGCCAGCGGTATATCTGATGTGAGGGGGCGGCCCACTGAAGCTTTCTTT
abundance: NA; v_gene: TRBV27; d_gene: TRBD2; j_gene: TRBJ2-1; CDR3aa: CASSWTSGPRVHLNEQFF; CDR3nt: TGTGCCAGCAGTTGGACTAGCGGGCCGCGGGTACACTTAAATGAGCAGTTCTTC
abundance: NA; v_gene: TRBV5-1; d_gene: NA; j_gene: TRBJ2-7; CDR3aa: CASSPAGSSYEQYF; CDR3nt: TGCGCCAGCAGCCCGGCGGGGAGCTCCTACGAGCAGTACTTC
abundance: NA; v_gene: TRBV19; d_gene: TRBD1; j_gene: TRBJ2-1; CDR3aa: CASSIGQGLHEQFF; CDR3nt: TGTGCCAGTAGTATTGGACAGGGTCTCCATGAGCAGTTCTTC
abundance: NA; v_gene: TRBV18; d_gene: TRBD1; j_gene: TRBJ1-5; CDR3aa: CASSSNRGGDPDQPQHF; CDR3nt: TGTGCCAGCTCATCCAACAGGGGGGGGGATCCCGATCAGCCCCAGCATTTT
abundance: NA; v_gene: TRBV27; d_gene: NA; j_gene: TRBJ2-5; CDR3aa: CASSRVPRDGETQYF; CDR3nt: TGTGCCAGCAGCCGCGTTCCCCGGGACGGAGAGACCCAGTACTTC
abundance: NA; v_gene: TRBV6-6; d_gene: NA; j_gene: TRBJ2-7; CDR3aa: CASSYPTGSSYEQYF; CDR3nt: TGTGCCAGCAGTTACCCAACAGGGAGCTCCTACGAGCAGTACTTC
abundance: NA; v_gene: TRBV11-2; d_gene: NA; j_gene: TRBJ2-4; CDR3aa: CASSPRGRGEAKNIQYF; CDR3nt: TGTGCCAGCAGCCCAAGAGGCAGGGGCGAAGCCAAAAACATTCAGTACTTC
abundance: NA; v_gene: TRBV28; d_gene: TRBD2; j_gene: TRBJ2-1; CDR3aa: CASSLQTLLAEGDEQFF; CDR3nt: TGTGCCAGCAGTTTACAGACACTACTAGCGGAAGGCGATGAGCAGTTCTTC
abundance: NA; v_gene: TRBV9; d_gene: NA; j_gene: TRBJ2-6; CDR3aa: CASSGQATGANVLTF; CDR3nt: TGTGCCAGCAGCGGACAGGCTACTGGGGCCAACGTCCTGACTTTC
abundance: NA; v_gene: TRBV7-2; d_gene: NA; j_gene: TRBJ2-7; CDR3aa: CASSFGDYEQYF; CDR3nt: TGTGCCAGCAGCTTCGGGGACTACGAGCAGTACTTC
abundance: NA; v_gene: TRBV11-2; d_gene: TRBD2; j_gene: TRBJ2-5; CDR3aa: CASSEGLAGFRETQYF; CDR3nt: TGTGCCAGCAGCGAGGGACTAGCGGGATTCAGGGAGACCCAGTACTTC
abundance: NA; v_gene: TRBV29-1; d_gene: TRBD1; j_gene: TRBJ2-2; CDR3aa: CSVRTGGGGELFF; CDR3nt: TGCAGCGTTAGGACAGGGGGCGGCGGGGAGCTGTTTTTT
abundance: NA; v_gene: TRBV7-3; d_gene: NA; j_gene: TRBJ2-3; CDR3aa: CASSEGSAGPPVDTQYF; CDR3nt: TGTGCCAGCAGCGAGGGTTCGGCAGGGCCACCCGTGGATACGCAGTATTTT
abundance: few; v_gene: TRBV28; d_gene: NA; j_gene: TRBJ1-2; CDR3aa: CASSTRGRNYGYTF; CDR3nt: TGTGCCAGCAGTACCCGTGGACGGAACTATGGCTACACCTTC
abundance: NA; v_gene: TRBV7-3; d_gene: TRBD1; j_gene: TRBJ1-2; CDR3aa: CASSDPGQPNYGYTF; CDR3nt: TGTGCCAGCAGCGATCCGGGACAGCCTAACTATGGCTACACCTTC
abundance: NA; v_gene: TRBV10-2; d_gene: NA; j_gene: TRBJ2-7; CDR3aa: CASSRTGPEDEQYF; CDR3nt: TGCGCCAGCAGCCGAACGGGGCCGGAGGACGAGCAGTACTTC
abundance: NA; v_gene: TRBV15; d_gene: TRBD1; j_gene: TRBJ1-1; CDR3aa: CATSRGTVGQPEAFF; CDR3nt: TGTGCCACCAGCAGGGGGACAGTGGGTCAACCTGAAGCTTTCTTT
abundance: NA; v_gene: TRBV9; d_gene: TRBD1; j_gene: TRBJ2-5; CDR3aa: CASSLGQGTVGETQYF; CDR3nt: TGTGCCAGCAGCCTCGGACAGGGAACGGTAGGAGAGACCCAGTACTTC